This T cell receptor (beta chain) was documented in a study of shared clonotypes between healthy human individuals. This CDR3 region has 15 residues. Trimming removed 0 bases from V and 8 bases from J, with 16 bases in between. In germline, CDR1 is MGHRA, CDR2 YSYEKL. Sequenced by immunoSEQ multiplex PCR; TCRdb stores in-frame clones only, minus some. The sample lists a few hundred thousand clones, about 96% seen once, with 0.055% to 0.07% in the top ten. J is TRBJ1-2 and V is TRBV4-1; D possibly corresponds to TRBD1 (6 bases). The receptor was derived from a woman aged 30 to 39 in good health. The source material was naive CD4+ T cells sorted from blood. Subset in this sample: CD45RA+ positively selected. The CDR3 DNA reads TGCGCCAGCAGCCAAGATCTGAAGGGGGTAAAAGGCTACACCTTC. As protein: CASSQDLKGVKGYTF.